The table lists the clone carrying this T cell receptor (beta chain) with a few counts. Via MiXCR, TCRdb re-called the 5' RACE reads, giving one row per CDR3 protein. This sample has around 470,000 distinct CDR3 sequences; more than 13% occur once, and the top ten carry about 0.52%. This specimen belongs to a study of identical twins. Germline values: CDR1 WNHNN, CDR2 SYGVQD (reference sequence). V gave up 2 bases and J gave up 6 bases, with 9 bases separating them. The CDR3 consists of 13 residues. The sample also formed part of further work on yellow fever vaccine responses in identical twins. That source reports: After vaccination, twins' T cell response reportedly seemed partly convergent, partly personalized.

The source material was CD4+ T cells sorted from blood. The chain carries TRBV10-1 and TRBJ2-3, with D unclear. The sequence came from a young woman in good health. The CDR3 DNA sequence: TGCGCCAGCAGTGAGCAAGCTCCGGATACGCAGTATTTT. Its translation: CASSEQAPDTQYF.